Described below is a single TCR beta chain sequence and its context. Its antigen remains unidentified. Within one base of it there is no much larger clone, and no base qualities were kept. This sample is part of a study of T cell responses to AZD1222 COVID-19 vaccine (dated by TCRdb to the early 2020s). Broadly, across the study: TCR sequencing covered roughly 230 trial participants: 200 to 210 given two doses of AZD1222 and 26 given two doses of MenACWY control vaccine. Trial participants were enrolled by age into subgroups of 18-55, 56-69 and 70-plus years, and roughly 150, 30 and 60 TCR-sequenced participants, respectively, were included in these subgroups.

The CDR3 regions of human TCRbeta chains were subjected to immunosequencing. Under the source paper's analysis protocol: TCRs in the repertoires were compared against a reference library of SARS-CoV-2-specific TCRs that had been generated with the MIRA antigen-specificity platform. Breadth was defined as the fraction of unique TCRs that were SARS-CoV-2-associated. Depth was defined as the fraction of total T cells that were SARS-CoV-2-associated. Each spike-specific TCR was assigned to its reactive spike region and to a CD4 or CD8 class using the MIRA data. Log10-transformed breadth and depth values were compared by one-way ANOVA with Sidak's multiple comparisons tests. Sourced from immuneACCESS, this table was stored by TCRdb with only in-frame sequences that have V and J called. A share of the clones is absent; for the studies checked, an unresolved V gene accounts for under half, and the remainder has no known explanation. D and trimming come from the DNA, and the V and J calls and clone size come from that table. For this sample the table gives some 100,000 clones, of which 85% to 90% were detected only once. About 7.1% of the sample belongs to the ten largest clones.

The CDR3 holds 22 amino acids from the cysteine to the phenylalanine. Only the CDR3 portion is preserved as DNA: 66 bases, with reading frame beginning at the first base. The CDR1 and CDR2 encoded by the germline V gene (reference sequence) are LGHDT and YNNKEL. Germline trimming amounts to 3 bases on V and 1 base on J, with 21 as the count of junction bases outside the gene matches. The label giving this sample's time point can be read as: about 28 days (+/-7) after the second vaccine dose. AZD1222 recipients given second doses at about 4 weeks or at about 12 weeks were pooled, since spike-specific TCR depth and breadth were not found to differ between the two schedules. Samples from vaccinated people were obtained from the UK trials COV001 and COV002, which included a single-blind randomized controlled phase 2/3 trial of AZD1222 (ChAdOx1 nCoV-19) in healthy adults. For TCRbeta chain sequencing, PBMC samples were collected from trial participants at day 0 and at day 28 after the second dose.

Points the paper makes about the study in general: Spike-specific TCR breadth and depth rose significantly after two AZD1222 doses compared with day 0 and with MenACWY recipients. Vaccine-associated CD4 TCRs spanned the whole spike protein, with dominant responses in regions 160-218 and 743-854. Participants were mostly white British, with more females than males. The authors suggested clonal diversity may have been underestimated. Because no day 14 peak-response samples were available, the repertoires could be characterized only after the peak T cell response. Conclusions about previously exposed vaccinees are limited because only six or seven AZD1222 recipients were SARS-CoV-2 seropositive at baseline. In the small 56-69-year group, the increase in depth fell short of significance, most likely because of low power. Reportedly, close to half of the unique spike-specific TCRs recognized epitopes lying outside the regions that are mutated in the B.1.351 and B.1.1.7 variants.

This specimen consisted of peripheral blood, obtained 28 days after the second AZD1222 dose. The sequence joins TRBV3-1 (or the pseudogene TRBV3-2) to TRBJ2-5, with 12 bases aligning to TRBD2. The sequence derives from an adult who received the AZD1222 COVID-19 vaccine. The DNA is as follows: TGTGCCAGCAGCCAGATACCTTGGACGACTAGCGGGAGTAGGGGGGGCCAAGAGACCCAGTACTTC. Its amino acids are CASSQIPWTTSGSRGGQETQYF.